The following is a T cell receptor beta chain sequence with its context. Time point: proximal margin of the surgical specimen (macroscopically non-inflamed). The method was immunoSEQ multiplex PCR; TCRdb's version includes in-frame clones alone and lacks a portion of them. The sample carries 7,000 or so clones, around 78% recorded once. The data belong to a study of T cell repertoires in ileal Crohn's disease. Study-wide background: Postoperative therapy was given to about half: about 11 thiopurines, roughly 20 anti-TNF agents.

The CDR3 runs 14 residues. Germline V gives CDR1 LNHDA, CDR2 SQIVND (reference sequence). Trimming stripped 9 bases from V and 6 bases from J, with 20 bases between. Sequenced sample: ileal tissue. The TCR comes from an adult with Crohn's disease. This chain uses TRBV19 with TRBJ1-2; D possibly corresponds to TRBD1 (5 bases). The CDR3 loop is CASRENLDSNGYTF. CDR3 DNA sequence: TGTGCCAGCCGCGAAAACCTTGACAGCAATGGCTACACCTTC.